This entry concerns a single TCR beta chain. Its antigen is undetermined. The sample comes from a study of post-analysis software for immune sequencing data. Study findings and constraints: When patients were compared with controls, 4 or 5 TRBV segments were more frequent, TRBV5-6, TRBV5-1 and TRBV20-1 among them.

Germline loops: CDR1 SGHTA, CDR2 FQGTGA. CDR3 length: 15 residues. V was pared by 6 bases and J by 7 bases, with 8 bases of the junction left unmatched. Unique-molecular-identifier-tagged TCR beta cDNA libraries were used. Out of roughly 0.85 to 11 million T cells, 480,000 or so cDNA molecules were generated. Using its own MiXCR run on the PCR reads, TCRdb lists one record per CDR3 protein. The repertoire holds 400,000 to 500,000 distinct CDR3 sequences, with roughly 38% as singletons. The TCR originated in a girl aged 2-9 years with multiple sclerosis. What was sequenced was blood. The rearrangement links TRBV7-3 to TRBJ2-1, with 11 bases lining up with TRBD2. This CDR3 reads CASRILAGAGNEQFF. The CDR3 region has the DNA TGTGCCAGCAGGATACTAGCGGGAGCGGGGAATGAGCAGTTCTTC. The full variable domain, in which reference TRBV7-3 and TRBJ2-1 provide the parts outside the CDR3, is GAGVSQTPSNKVTEKGKYVELRCDPISGHTALYWYRQSLGQGPEFLIYFQGTGAADDSGLPNDRFFAVRPEGSVSTLKIQRTERGDSAVYLCASRILAGAGNEQFFGPGTRLTVL.